Listed below are T cell receptor beta chains from one sample, sequenced in a study of T cell responses to AZD1222 COVID-19 vaccine. Only in-frame clones appear in the TCRdb table, and some are missing; sequencing was by immunoSEQ multiplex PCR. The data show around 100,000 clones, with 90% seen just once and around 4.8% held by the top ten. Sequenced here: peripheral blood, sampled on day 0 of AZD1222 vaccination. These receptors came from an adult in good health. CDR3s leave out the opening cysteine and the closing phenylalanine or tryptophan.

J gene: TRBJ1-1; V gene: TRBV5-1; CDR3 protein: ASSRLGVRNTEAF
J gene: TRBJ2-2; V gene: TRBV3-1/TRBV3-2; CDR3 protein: ASSQVNTGELF
J gene: TRBJ1-1; V gene: TRBV5-1; CDR3 protein: ASSSRPTGGGEAF
J gene: TRBJ2-2; V gene: TRBV4-2; CDR3 protein: ASSQEGKGGIGELF
J gene: TRBJ1-2; V gene: TRBV29-1; CDR3 protein: SVEVAREDSNYGYT
J gene: TRBJ2-7; V gene: TRBV3-1/TRBV3-2; CDR3 protein: ASSQDGPGRYEQY
J gene: TRBJ2-1; V gene: TRBV5-4; CDR3 protein: ASSGTDRVNEQF
J gene: TRBJ1-1; V gene: TRBV21-1; CDR3 protein: ASRGGRARNTEAF
J gene: TRBJ1-1; V gene: TRBV5-4; CDR3 protein: ASSRTSLNTEAF
J gene: TRBJ1-4; V gene: TRBV6-5; CDR3 protein: ASSNRGLGEKLF
J gene: TRBJ1-1; V gene: TRBV7-9; CDR3 protein: ASSPRGTEAF
J gene: TRBJ1-5; V gene: TRBV18; CDR3 protein: ASSPESNQPQH
J gene: TRBJ1-1; V gene: TRBV12-3/TRBV12-4; CDR3 protein: ASSMGQGEAF
J gene: TRBJ1-3; V gene: TRBV7-9; CDR3 protein: ASSLGGWGVAGNTIY
J gene: TRBJ1-5; V gene: TRBV14; CDR3 protein: ASSLGAGEPQH
J gene: TRBJ1-5; V gene: TRBV5-5; CDR3 protein: ASSVHGQPNSNQPQH
J gene: TRBJ1-2; V gene: TRBV4-2; CDR3 protein: ASSQDGAAGAWYGYT
J gene: TRBJ1-3; V gene: TRBV30; CDR3 protein: AWSAYGGGIFNTIY
J gene: TRBJ1-2; V gene: TRBV6-5; CDR3 protein: ASTSAVYGYT
J gene: TRBJ1-2; V gene: TRBV12-3/TRBV12-4; CDR3 protein: ASSLKRDTSRI
J gene: TRBJ1-3; V gene: TRBV28; CDR3 protein: ASRVLSGNTIY
J gene: TRBJ1-2; V gene: TRBV18; CDR3 protein: ASSPVGGRYGYT
J gene: TRBJ1-6; V gene: TRBV7-3; CDR3 protein: ASSQGVAAGYNSPLH
J gene: TRBJ2-1; V gene: TRBV2; CDR3 protein: ASSDVSYQGDEQF
J gene: TRBJ2-3; V gene: TRBV19; CDR3 protein: ASSRLAGDTQY
J gene: TRBJ1-5; V gene: TRBV6-6; CDR3 protein: ASSYDRASSQPQH
J gene: TRBJ2-5; V gene: TRBV2; CDR3 protein: ASTGGRRETQY
J gene: TRBJ1-3; V gene: TRBV28; CDR3 protein: ASEVYSGNTIY
J gene: TRBJ2-5; V gene: TRBV6-6; CDR3 protein: ASSQGGSSRETQY
J gene: TRBJ1-6; V gene: TRBV4-2; CDR3 protein: ASSQEGGQRFPLH
J gene: TRBJ2-1; V gene: TRBV20-1; CDR3 protein: SARAPTEQF
J gene: TRBJ1-1; V gene: TRBV18; CDR3 protein: ASSRLWGAQGTEAF
J gene: TRBJ2-2; V gene: TRBV10-3; CDR3 protein: ASTGSGELF
J gene: TRBJ1-1; V gene: TRBV7-2; CDR3 protein: ASSSGDIAF
J gene: TRBJ2-1; V gene: TRBV27; CDR3 protein: ASSPGTSGDNEQF
J gene: TRBJ2-1; V gene: TRBV21-1; CDR3 protein: ASSTPTGTPGEQF
J gene: TRBJ2-3; V gene: TRBV7-8; CDR3 protein: ASSSRRLAPTLHTQY
J gene: TRBJ1-3; V gene: TRBV5-6; CDR3 protein: ASSLGAPGNTIY
J gene: TRBJ2-1; V gene: TRBV19; CDR3 protein: ASSIGRDNEQF
J gene: TRBJ1-5; V gene: TRBV5-1; CDR3 protein: ASSEGGGFSNQPQH
J gene: TRBJ1-4; V gene: TRBV12-3/TRBV12-4; CDR3 protein: ASRSTGDEKLF
J gene: TRBJ2-3; V gene: TRBV10-3; CDR3 protein: AISDRKDEATDTQY
J gene: TRBJ2-2; V gene: TRBV27; CDR3 protein: ASRASGGAGGELF
J gene: TRBJ2-7; V gene: TRBV18; CDR3 protein: ASSPGGALGEQY
J gene: TRBJ1-2; V gene: TRBV7-9; CDR3 protein: ASSLVDRPNYGYT
J gene: TRBJ2-2; V gene: TRBV5-1; CDR3 protein: ASSFWGGSAGELF
J gene: TRBJ2-7; V gene: TRBV7-2; CDR3 protein: ASSPMGYEQY
J gene: TRBJ1-2; V gene: TRBV4-1; CDR3 protein: ASSQATGGRAGYT
J gene: TRBJ1-5; V gene: TRBV30; CDR3 protein: AWSRNRGQPQH
J gene: TRBJ1-1; V gene: TRBV11-2; CDR3 protein: ASSQIQGAGTEAF
J gene: TRBJ1-6; V gene: TRBV5-1; CDR3 protein: ASSLVYLGLGSPLH
J gene: TRBJ1-2; V gene: TRBV19; CDR3 protein: ASTGYDGGYT
J gene: TRBJ1-2; V gene: TRBV10-3; CDR3 protein: AISNRQGSLYGYT
J gene: TRBJ1-1; V gene: TRBV23-1; CDR3 protein: ASSQYPRMNTEAF